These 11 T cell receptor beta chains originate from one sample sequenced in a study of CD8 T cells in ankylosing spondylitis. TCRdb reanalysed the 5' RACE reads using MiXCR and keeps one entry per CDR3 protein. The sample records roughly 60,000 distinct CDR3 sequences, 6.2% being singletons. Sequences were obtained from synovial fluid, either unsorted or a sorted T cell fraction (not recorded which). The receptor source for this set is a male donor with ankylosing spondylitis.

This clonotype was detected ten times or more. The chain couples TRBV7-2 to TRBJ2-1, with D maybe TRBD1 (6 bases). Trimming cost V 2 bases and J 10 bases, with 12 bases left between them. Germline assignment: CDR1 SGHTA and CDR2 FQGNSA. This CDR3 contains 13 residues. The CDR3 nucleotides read TGTGCCAGCAGCTTACTCTGGGGGACAGAGCAGTTCTTC. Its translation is CASSLLWGTEQFF.

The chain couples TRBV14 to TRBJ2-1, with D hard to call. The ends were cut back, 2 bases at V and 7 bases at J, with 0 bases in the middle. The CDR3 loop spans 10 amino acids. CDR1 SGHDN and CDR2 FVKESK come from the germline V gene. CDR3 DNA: TGTGCCAGCAGCCAAAATGAGCAGTTCTTC. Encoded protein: CASSQNEQFF.

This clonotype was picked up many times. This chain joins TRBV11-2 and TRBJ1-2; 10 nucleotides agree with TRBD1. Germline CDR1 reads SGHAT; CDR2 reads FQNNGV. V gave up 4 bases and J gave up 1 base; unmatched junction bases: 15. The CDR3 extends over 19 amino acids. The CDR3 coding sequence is TGTGCCAGCAGCTCTTACAATGGGGACAGGGGACCAATTAACTATGGCTACACCTTC. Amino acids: CASSSYNGDRGPINYGYTF. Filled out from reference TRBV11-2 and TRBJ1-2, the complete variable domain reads EAGVAQSPRYKIIEKRQSVAFWCNPISGHATLYWYQQILGQGPKLLIQFQNNGVVDDSQLPKDRFSAERLKGVDSTLKIQPAKLEDSAVYLCASSSYNGDRGPINYGYTFGSGTRLTVV.

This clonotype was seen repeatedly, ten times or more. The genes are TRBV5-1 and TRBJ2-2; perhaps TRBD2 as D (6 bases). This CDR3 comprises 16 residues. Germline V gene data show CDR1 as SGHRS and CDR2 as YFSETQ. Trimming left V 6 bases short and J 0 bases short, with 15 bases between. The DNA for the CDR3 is TGCGCCAGCACCACCCTTGAGCGGGCGAACACCGGGGAGCTGTTTTTT. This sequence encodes CASTTLERANTGELFF.

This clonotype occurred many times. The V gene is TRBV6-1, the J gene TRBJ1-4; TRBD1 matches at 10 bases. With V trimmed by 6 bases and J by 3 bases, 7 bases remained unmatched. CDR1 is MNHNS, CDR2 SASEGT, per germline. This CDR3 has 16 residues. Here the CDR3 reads CASSLGQGRSNEKLFF. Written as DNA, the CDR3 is TGTGCCAGCAGCTTGGGACAGGGGAGGTCTAATGAAAAACTGTTTTTT.

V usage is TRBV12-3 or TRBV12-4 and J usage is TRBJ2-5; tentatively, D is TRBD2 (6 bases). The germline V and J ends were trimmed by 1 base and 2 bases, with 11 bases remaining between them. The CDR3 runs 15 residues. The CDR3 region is CASSLGRLAQETQYF. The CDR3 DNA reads TGTGCCAGCAGTTTAGGACGTCTAGCGCAAGAGACCCAGTACTTC.

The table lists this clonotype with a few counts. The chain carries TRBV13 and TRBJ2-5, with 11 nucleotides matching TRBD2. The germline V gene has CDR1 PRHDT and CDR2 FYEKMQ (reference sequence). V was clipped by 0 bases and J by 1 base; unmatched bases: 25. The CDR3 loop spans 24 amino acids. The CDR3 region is CASSLGPPQPGLAEVIPTQETQYF. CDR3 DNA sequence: TGTGCCAGCAGCTTAGGACCCCCGCAACCGGGACTAGCGGAGGTCATTCCAACCCAAGAGACCCAGTACTTC.

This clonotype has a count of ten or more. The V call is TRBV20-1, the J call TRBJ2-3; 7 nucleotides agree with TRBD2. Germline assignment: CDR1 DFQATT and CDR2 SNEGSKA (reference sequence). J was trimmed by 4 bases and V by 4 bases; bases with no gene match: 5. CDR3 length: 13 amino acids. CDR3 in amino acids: CSAIAGASDTQYF. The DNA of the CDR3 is TGCAGTGCTATTGCGGGAGCGTCAGATACGCAGTATTTT.

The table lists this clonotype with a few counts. The CDR3 nucleotides are TGCAGTGCTAGCCCCGGACAGTTCGGCAATACGCAGTATTTT. Amino acids: CSASPGQFGNTQYF. This sequence joins TRBV20-1 and TRBJ2-3; D is perhaps TRBD1 (6 bases). CDR1 is DFQATT, CDR2 SNEGSKA, per germline (reference sequence). The CDR3 has 14 amino acids. The germline V and J ends were trimmed by 3 bases and 7 bases, with 17 bases remaining between them.

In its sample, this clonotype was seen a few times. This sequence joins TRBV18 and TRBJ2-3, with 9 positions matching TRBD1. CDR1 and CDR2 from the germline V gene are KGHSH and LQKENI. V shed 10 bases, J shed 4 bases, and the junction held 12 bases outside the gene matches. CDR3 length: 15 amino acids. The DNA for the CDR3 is TGTGCCACCTCTATTGGACAGGGGCCCCCAGATACGCAGTATTTT. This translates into CATSIGQGPPDTQYF.

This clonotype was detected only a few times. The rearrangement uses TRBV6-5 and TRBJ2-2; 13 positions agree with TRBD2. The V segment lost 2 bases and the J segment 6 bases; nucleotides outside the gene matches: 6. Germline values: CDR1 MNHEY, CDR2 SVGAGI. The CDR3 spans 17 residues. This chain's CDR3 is CASSYPGLAGDAGELFF. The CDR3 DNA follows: TGTGCCAGCAGTTACCCTGGACTAGCGGGAGATGCCGGGGAGCTGTTTTTT.